These 3 T cell receptor beta chains came from one sample sequenced in a study of regulatory T cells in long-lasting Graves disease. As for time point: persistent/refractory GD, antithyroid drugs over 5 years with positive TRAb. PBMCs were the source of the RNA used for TCR sequencing. The authors built TCR beta libraries using iRepertoire HTBI primers and Arm-PCR of CDR3 regions. TCRdb recomputed calls from the multiplex PCR reads with MiXCR, one row per CDR3 protein. The sample has roughly 300,000 distinct CDR3 sequences, around 19% seen once; the top ten hold over 25%. The sample in question was peripheral blood mononuclear cells (PBMCs), obtained when the disease was refractory, from a patient treated with antithyroid drugs. These receptors were obtained from a female donor with Graves disease.

The rearrangement joins TRBV7-2 to TRBJ2-7; 11 bases fit TRBD2. Unmatched junction bases numbered 5, after V lost 6 bases and J lost 4 bases. The CDR3 is made up of 14 amino acids. Germline CDR1 and CDR2: SGHTA and FQGNSA. CDR3 protein: CASRQASGRYEQYF. As DNA, the CDR3 is TGTGCCAGCAGGCAGGCTAGCGGGAGGTACGAGCAGTACTTC.

This clonotype was seen only a few times. The genes are TRBV29-1 and TRBJ2-7; D uncertain. The CDR3 runs to 13 residues. V was pared by 5 bases and J by 0 bases, with 11 bases between. The germline CDR1 and CDR2 sequences are SQVTM and ANQGSEA. The CDR3 region has the DNA TGCAGCGTTAGAGAGGTAGCCTCCTACGAGCAGTACTTC. This encodes CSVREVASYEQYF.

This clonotype was observed many times. The gene calls are TRBV18 and TRBJ1-1; D might be TRBD1 (5 bases). This CDR3 has 16 residues. Germline CDR1 is KGHSH and CDR2 is LQKENI. The V end lost 2 bases, the J end lost 1 base, and 14 bases lay between the germline ends. DNA for the CDR3: TGTGCCAGCTCACCAGTTACCCCGGGGGAGAACACTGAAGCTTTCTTT. Translation: CASSPVTPGENTEAFF.